The 10 T cell receptor beta chains given below trace back to one sample, sequenced in a study of long-term antiretroviral therapy in people with HIV. Version v3.0 of the immunoSEQ assay was performed at survey level. The table came from immunoSEQ multiplex PCR; TCRdb's copy has only in-frame clones and leaves some out. The sample carries under 30,000 clones, 94% recorded once. Sequences were derived from unsorted PBMCs, sampled roughly 7.1 years after starting antiretroviral therapy. These receptors all come from a man over 45 with HIV.

The V and J genes are TRBV7-2 and TRBJ2-1, with a weak D call TRBD1 (6 bases). V was pared by 4 bases and J by 0 bases, with 13 bases between. The V gene's germline CDR1 is SGHTA and CDR2 FQGNSA. This CDR3 comprises 16 residues. The CDR3 loop reads CASSSTGTSSYNEQFF. The CDR3 coding sequence is TGTGCCAGCAGCTCGACAGGAACCAGCTCCTACAATGAGCAGTTCTTC.

The chain links TRBV19 to TRBJ2-1; TRBD2 aligns across 10 bases. Germline loops: CDR1 LNHDA, CDR2 SQIVND (reference sequence). The CDR3 spans 15 residues. J was trimmed by 5 bases and V by 5 bases; bases with no gene match: 6. CDR3 DNA: TGTGCCAGTAGTTTTATAGCGGGGGGACACAATGAGCAGTTCTTC. Translated: CASSFIAGGHNEQFF. Full variable domain (missing parts from reference TRBV19 and TRBJ2-1): DGGITQSPKYLFRKEGQNVTLSCEQNLNHDAMYWYRQDPGQGLRLIYYSQIVNDFQKGDIAEGYSVSREKKESFPLTVTSAQKNPTAFYLCASSFIAGGHNEQFFGPGTRLTVL.

The CDR3 is CASSWTLNTGELFF. The CDR3 DNA is TGCGCCAGCAGCTGGACCCTGAACACCGGGGAGCTGTTTTTT. The chain employs TRBV5-1 and TRBJ2-2, with unresolved D. Germline lookup yields CDR1 SGHRS and CDR2 YFSETQ. The CDR3 length is 14 residues. V was pared by 3 bases and J by 1 base, with 7 bases between.

This chain uses TRBV5-4 with TRBJ1-5, with D uncertain. The CDR3 sequence is 15 residues long. Between the trimmed V and J ends, which lost 0 bases and 0 bases, there was a span of 7 bases. Germline lookup yields CDR1 SGHNT and CDR2 YYREEE (reference sequence). The CDR3 coding sequence is TGTGCCAGCAGCTTGGGCGGTTATAGCAATCAGCCCCAGCATTTT. This encodes CASSLGGYSNQPQHF.

Here the CDR3 reads CASSIGGGGATGELFF. Written as DNA, the CDR3 is TGTGCCAGTAGTATAGGAGGAGGGGGGGCAACCGGGGAGCTGTTTTTT. The J gene is TRBJ2-2, the V gene TRBV19; D may be TRBD2 (7 bases). The CDR3 has 16 residues. Trimming stripped 1 base from V and 5 bases from J, with 14 bases between. CDR1 is LNHDA, CDR2 SQIVND, per germline (reference sequence). Using reference TRBV19 and TRBJ2-2 for the parts outside the CDR3, the full variable domain is DGGITQSPKYLFRKEGQNVTLSCEQNLNHDAMYWYRQDPGQGLRLIYYSQIVNDFQKGDIAEGYSVSREKKESFPLTVTSAQKNPTAFYLCASSIGGGGATGELFFGEGSRLTVL.

The chain uses TRBV5-1 and TRBJ1-2, with D tentatively TRBD1 (5 bases). Per germline, CDR1 SGHRS and CDR2 YFSETQ. The CDR3 extends over 14 amino acids. Trimming shortened V by 3 bases and J by 2 bases, and 11 bases separated the two germline ends. The CDR3 sequence is CASSYRNRNYGYTF. In DNA form, the CDR3 reads TGCGCCAGCAGCTACAGGAACCGAAACTATGGCTACACCTTC.

The chain couples TRBV5-1 to TRBJ1-2, with 7 bases fitting TRBD1. J lost 4 bases, V lost 3 bases, and 12 bases had no gene match. CDR3 length equals 16 residues. Germline V CDR1 and CDR2: SGHRS, YFSETQ. The CDR3 nucleotides are TGCGCCAGCAGCTCCCGAACAGGGGCCGCAAGCTATGGCTACACCTTC. It yields the protein CASSSRTGAASYGYTF.

As to this clone: Germline and junction disagree at one end, which may indicate a read error. The genes are TRBV11-2 and TRBJ2-3, with 8 bases that match TRBD2. The CDR3 is 13 amino acids. Per germline, CDR1 SGHAT and CDR2 FQNNGV. CDR3 sequence (DNA): TGTGCCAGCAGGCCCCCCCCGGGGGGGACGCTGTATTTT. It codes for CASRPPPGGTLYF. Looking up the rest from reference TRBV11-2 and TRBJ2-3 gives the full variable domain: EAGVAQSPRYKIIEKRQSVAFWCNPISGHATLYWYQQILGQGPKLLIQFQNNGVVDDSQLPKDRFSAERLKGVDSTLKIQPAKLEDSAVYLCASRPPPGGTLYFGPGTRLTVL.

The chain is built from TRBV18 and TRBJ1-5, with D possibly TRBD1 on 5 matching bases. This CDR3 is built from 15 residues. Trimming removed 2 bases from V and 4 bases from J, with 12 bases in between. Looked up from germline, CDR1 is KGHSH and CDR2 is LQKENI. CDR3 DNA: TGTGCCAGCTCACCAGTTCAGGGAGAGAATCAGCCCCAGCATTTT. It specifies CASSPVQGENQPQHF.

This clone came up once. The CDR3 coding sequence is TGTGCCATCAGCCCGGGACAGGGGGTGTTGGGCTACACCTTC. Protein sequence: CAISPGQGVLGYTF. The chain has TRBV10-3 and TRBJ1-2, with 11 nucleotides matching TRBD1. Germline V gene lookup returns CDR1 ENHRY and CDR2 SYGVKD. CDR3 length: 14 residues. V shed 6 bases and J 8 bases; nucleotides not matched to a gene: 8.